These 14 T cell receptor beta chains originate from one sample sequenced in a study of shared clonotypes between healthy human individuals. Clones were read by immunoSEQ multiplex PCR, and TCRdb kept only the in-frame ones, dropping some. This table has roughly 2,500,000 clones, under 95% appearing once. Sequenced: naive CD4+ T cells from PBMCs. Subset meaning: CD45RA+ positively selected. These receptors were collected from a man aged 18 to 30 in good health. Some clones in this sample may be carry-over from other donors' samples.

This clone was counted between two and nine times. The J gene is TRBJ2-7, the V gene TRBV7-2, with a possible D match to TRBD1 (5 bases). The germline CDR1 and CDR2 sequences are SGHTA and FQGNSA. This CDR3 spans 13 amino acids. Trimming shortened V by 3 bases and J by 6 bases, and 12 bases separated the two germline ends. CDR3 coding DNA: TGTGCCAGCAGCTTCGCCGCCGACAGCGAGCAGTACTTC. Translation gives CASSFAADSEQYF.

The V call is TRBV18, the J call TRBJ2-3, with D hard to call. Trimming left V 4 bases short and J 0 bases short, with 8 bases between. This CDR3 has 14 residues. CDR1 is KGHSH, CDR2 LQKENI, per germline. The CDR3 nucleotides read TGTGCCAGCTCACTAGACCATAGCACAGATACGCAGTATTTT. As protein: CASSLDHSTDTQYF.

Regarding this clone: The sample contains more than one DNA sequence encoding this CDR3. This sequence joins TRBV5-6 and TRBJ1-1, with D unclear. V gave up 2 bases and J gave up 1 base, with 3 bases separating them. Germline values: CDR1 SGHDT, CDR2 YYEEEE. There are 12 residues in the CDR3. The CDR3 bases are TGTGCCAGCAGCTTTCGGAACACTGAAGCTTTCTTT. It yields the protein CASSFRNTEAFF.

J is TRBJ1-2 and V is TRBV7-9; TRBD1 agrees at 10 bases. After removal of 5 bases from V and 4 bases from J, the junction contained 4 bases not matched to a gene. Germline lookup yields CDR1 SEHNR and CDR2 FQNEAQ (reference sequence). The CDR3 extends over 14 amino acids. CDR3: CASSRDRGPYGYTF. CDR3 sequence (DNA): TGTGCCAGCAGCCGGGACAGGGGTCCCTATGGCTACACCTTC. The whole variable domain, remainder taken from reference TRBV7-9 and TRBJ1-2, is DTGVSQNPRHKITKRGQNVTFRCDPISEHNRLYWYRQTLGQGPEFLTYFQNEAQLEKSRLLSDRFSAERPKGSFSTLEIQRTEQGDSAMYLCASSRDRGPYGYTFGSGTRLTVV.

V gene TRBV10-3 combines with J gene TRBJ2-3, with 7 bases identical to TRBD2. The V segment lost 9 bases and the J segment 4 bases; nucleotides outside the gene matches: 13. The germline V gene has CDR1 ENHRY and CDR2 SYGVKD. The CDR3 runs to 15 residues. CDR3 region: CAIKLAGEGPDTQYF. The CDR3 nucleotides are TGTGCCATTAAACTGGCGGGGGAGGGCCCAGATACGCAGTATTTT.

Comment on this clone: The sample contains more than one DNA sequence encoding this CDR3. The rearrangement uses TRBV28 and TRBJ1-2; 9 bases are shared with TRBD1. The CDR3 sequence is 13 residues long. Trimming removed 6 bases from V and 4 bases from J; junction bases left unmatched: 3. Germline-derived CDR1 and CDR2 are MDHEN and SYDVKM. CDR3 protein: CASRQGAGYGYTF. The CDR3 bases are TGTGCCAGCAGACAGGGGGCCGGCTATGGCTACACCTTC.

The gene calls are TRBV27 and TRBJ1-2; unclear D gene. Germline assignment: CDR1 MNHEY and CDR2 SMNVEV (reference sequence). V lost 5 bases to trimming and J lost 8 bases, with 21 bases between them. This CDR3 spans 15 amino acids. This CDR3 reads CASSPTRPQRVGYTF. The DNA of the CDR3 is TGTGCCAGCAGTCCAACGCGACCTCAAAGGGTAGGCTACACCTTC.

The chain joins TRBV6-5 to TRBJ1-2; D ambiguous. This CDR3 comprises 13 residues. The V gene lost 5 bases and the J gene lost 0 bases, with 7 bases spanning the gap. Germline CDR1 is MNHEY and CDR2 is SVGAGI. The chain's CDR3 is CASSKGANYGYTF. As DNA, the CDR3 is TGTGCCAGCAGTAAAGGTGCTAACTATGGCTACACCTTC.

CDR3 DNA sequence: TGTGCCAGCAAACCAGGGGATTCCTACAATGAGCAGTTCTTC. Protein sequence: CASKPGDSYNEQFF. The V and J genes are TRBV7-9 and TRBJ2-1, with D possibly TRBD1 on 6 matching bases. In germline, CDR1 is SEHNR, CDR2 FQNEAQ (reference sequence). Trimming cost V 7 bases and J 1 base, with 11 bases left between them. CDR3 size: 14 residues.

On this clone: This same CDR3 is encoded by further DNA sequences in the sample. CDR3 amino acids: CASSLTGGNADTQYF. CDR3 coding DNA: TGCGCCAGCAGTCTGACGGGAGGGAACGCAGATACGCAGTATTTT. The chain combines TRBV5-1 with TRBJ2-3; TRBD2 matches at 8 bases. This CDR3 region has 15 residues. V shed 5 bases and J 4 bases; nucleotides not matched to a gene: 9. The V gene's germline CDR1 is SGHRS and CDR2 YFSETQ. The variable domain in full, with the rest retrieved from reference TRBV5-1 and TRBJ2-3, is KAGVTQTPRYLIKTRGQQVTLSCSPISGHRSVSWYQQTPGQGLQFLFEYFSETQRNKGNFPGRFSGRQFSNSRSEMNVSTLELGDSALYLCASSLTGGNADTQYFGPGTRLTVL.

V gene TRBV28 combines with J gene TRBJ2-1; TRBD2 matches 12 bases. Germline trimming cut 5 bases from V and 6 bases from J; bases unmatched to any gene: 2. There are 14 residues in the CDR3. Per the germline V gene, CDR1 is MDHEN and CDR2 is SYDVKM. The CDR3 bases are TGTGCCAGCAGTGGACTAGCGGGACCCAATGAGCAGTTCTTC. Its protein is CASSGLAGPNEQFF. Complete variable domain (other parts from reference TRBV28 and TRBJ2-1): DVKVTQSSRYLVKRTGEKVFLECVQDMDHENMFWYRQDPGLGLRLIYFSYDVKMKEKGDIPEGYSVSREKKERFSLILESASTNQTSMYLCASSGLAGPNEQFFGPGTRLTVL.

This chain joins TRBV6-4 and TRBJ2-1; 12 bases align to TRBD2. Germline-derived CDR1 and CDR2 are MRHNA and SNTAGT. Losses at the gene ends were 4 bases for V and 3 bases for J; bases not matched to a gene: 4. The CDR3 runs 16 residues. The DNA for the CDR3 is TGTGCCAGCAGTGCGTCTAGCGGGAGGGTCTACAATGAGCAGTTCTTC. Its protein is CASSASSGRVYNEQFF.

V gene TRBV27 combines with J gene TRBJ2-3, with 9 positions matching TRBD2. CDR3 size: 16 residues. V lost 5 bases, J lost 6 bases, and 12 bases stayed unmatched. Germline lookup yields CDR1 MNHEY and CDR2 SMNVEV (reference sequence). CDR3 nucleotides: TGTGCCAGCAGTCCGTCGCCCGGGACTAGCAGGGATACGCAGTATTTT. Its protein product is CASSPSPGTSRDTQYF.

This chain links TRBV10-3 with TRBJ2-1, with a weak D call TRBD1 (5 bases). The ends were cut back, 3 bases at V and 5 bases at J, with 11 bases in the middle. Germline V gives CDR1 ENHRY, CDR2 SYGVKD. This CDR3 has 14 residues. The CDR3 loop is CAISDPRGHNEQFF. The CDR3 nucleotides read TGTGCCATCAGTGACCCAAGGGGTCACAATGAGCAGTTCTTC.